The 13 T cell receptor beta chains in this list originate from one sample, sequenced in a study of T-cell reconstitution after alpha-beta-depleted transplantation in children. Unique molecular identifiers featured in how the TCRbeta library was prepared. Using its own MiXCR run on the PCR reads, TCRdb lists one record per CDR3 protein. The sample has 450,000 to 600,000 distinct CDR3 sequences; about a sixth are singletons. The sequences come from PBMCs from the stem cell graft donor, collected from the stem cell graft. The receptors shown here come from a human donor who donated a stem cell graft to a child with acute lymphoblastic leukemia.

The chain joins TRBV6-5 to TRBJ1-2; unclear D gene. Trimming pared 0 bases from V and 6 bases from J, leaving 11 bases between. Germline CDR1 MNHEY, CDR2 SVGAGI. The CDR3 has 14 amino acids. CDR3 amino acids: CASSYSAGIDGYTF. Here the CDR3 DNA reads TGTGCCAGCAGTTACTCTGCCGGGATAGATGGCTACACCTTC.

The chain carries TRBV7-9 and TRBJ2-7; D gene unclear. V dropped 1 base and J dropped 4 bases, with 11 bases sitting between them. The CDR3 length is 14 residues. Germline CDR1 is SEHNR and CDR2 is FQNEAQ (reference sequence). CDR3 DNA: TGTGCCAGCAGCTTAGGTACTATCAATTACGAGCAGTACTTC. This codes for CASSLGTINYEQYF.

This chain connects TRBV6-5 to TRBJ2-2; possible D gene TRBD1, 5 bases. CDR1 is MNHEY and CDR2 is SVGAGI in the germline V gene. V lost 0 bases, J lost 6 bases, and 14 bases lay in between. The CDR3 sequence is 16 residues long. For the CDR3, the DNA is TGTGCCAGCAGTTACTCATCACAGGTCTTGGCCGGGGAGCTGTTTTTT. It is translated as CASSYSSQVLAGELFF.

The chain links TRBV20-1 to TRBJ2-7; no clear D. Trimming shortened V by 4 bases and J by 0 bases, and 10 bases separated the two germline ends. Germline assignment: CDR1 DFQATT and CDR2 SNEGSKA (reference sequence). The CDR3 runs to 13 residues. The CDR3 protein is CSAIFSSSYEQYF. As DNA, the CDR3 is TGCAGTGCTATCTTCTCGAGCTCCTACGAGCAGTACTTC.

This clonotype appeared a few times. This rearrangement joins TRBV3-1 to TRBJ2-4; the D gene is possibly TRBD2 (5 bases). The CDR3 sequence is 17 residues long. Germline V CDR1 and CDR2: LGHDT, YNNKEL (reference sequence). Trimming stripped 5 bases from V and 0 bases from J, with 17 bases between. As DNA, the CDR3 is TGTGCCAGCAGCGCCGTAGGGAGAGCCTTAGCCAAAAACATTCAGTACTTC. Protein: CASSAVGRALAKNIQYF.

The chain has TRBV18 and TRBJ1-1, with 9 bases aligning to TRBD1. Trimming at V came to 4 bases and at J to 8 bases, leaving 2 bases not matched to a gene. CDR3 length: 12 residues. Germline assignment: CDR1 KGHSH and CDR2 LQKENI. CDR3 DNA sequence: TGTGCCAGCTCACGGACAGGGGACGAAGCTTTCTTT. This sequence encodes CASSRTGDEAFF.

This chain links TRBV12-3 or TRBV12-4 with TRBJ2-5, with D maybe TRBD1 (6 bases). Trimming cost V 2 bases and J 5 bases, with 15 bases left between them. The CDR3 totals 15 residues. Here the CDR3 DNA reads TGTGCCAGCAGTTTATCGGGCTGGCAGGGGGAGACCCAGTACTTC. Translated, it gives CASSLSGWQGETQYF.

The chain combines TRBV2 with TRBJ2-7; D possibly corresponds to TRBD1 (5 bases). The CDR3 is made up of 15 amino acids. Germline-derived CDR1 and CDR2 are SNHLY and FYNNEI. Trimming shortened V by 7 bases and J by 2 bases, and 18 bases separated the two germline ends. The CDR3 nucleotides read TGTGCCAGCATCGGAAAGCCTGACAGAACCTACGAGCAGTACTTC. Its protein product is CASIGKPDRTYEQYF.

The table lists this clonotype with many counts. The V call is TRBV2, the J call TRBJ2-7, with D tentatively TRBD1 (6 bases). CDR1 is SNHLY and CDR2 is FYNNEI in the germline V gene. There are 12 residues in the CDR3. V lost 8 bases to trimming and J lost 2 bases, with 10 bases between them. CDR3 sequence (DNA): TGTGCCAGCCGAGGGGGACCCTACGAGCAGTACTTC. The encoded protein is CASRGGPYEQYF.

There are a few counts of this clonotype. V gene TRBV20-1 combines with J gene TRBJ2-3; D possibly corresponds to TRBD1 (5 bases). The CDR3 spans 18 residues. Germline V lookup: CDR1 DFQATT, CDR2 SNEGSKA (reference sequence). V was shortened by 6 bases and J by 0 bases, with 25 bases between the two germline ends. The CDR3 reads CSARIQDLTISSTDTQYF. The CDR3 region has the DNA TGCAGTGCCCGAATACAGGATTTAACTATTTCTAGCACAGATACGCAGTATTTT.

The rearrangement links TRBV9 to TRBJ2-1; D possibly uses TRBD1 or TRBD2 (5 bases each). The V end was cut by 0 bases, the J end by 2 bases, with 9 bases between. The germline gives CDR1 SGDLS, CDR2 YYNGEE. The CDR3 is made up of 15 amino acids. CDR3 bases: TGTGCCAGCAGCGTAGACAGAGGGGCCTACAATGAGCAGTTCTTC. Protein sequence: CASSVDRGAYNEQFF. The variable domain in full, with the rest retrieved from reference TRBV9 and TRBJ2-1, is DSGVTQTPKHLITATGQRVTLRCSPRSGDLSVYWYQQSLDQGLQFLIQYYNGEERAKGNILERFSAQQFPDLHSELNLSSLELGDSALYFCASSVDRGAYNEQFFGPGTRLTVL.

This sequence joins TRBV4-1 and TRBJ2-3; no reliable D call. Germline V CDR1 and CDR2: MGHRA, YSYEKL. V was pared by 6 bases and J by 2 bases, with 12 bases between. This CDR3 has 14 amino acids. The CDR3 spells CASSRALATDTQYF. Here the CDR3 DNA reads TGCGCCAGCAGTAGGGCGCTGGCCACAGATACGCAGTATTTT.

The V gene is TRBV15, the J gene TRBJ2-7; 8 bases fit TRBD1. V shed 8 bases and J 4 bases; nucleotides not matched to a gene: 10. Germline V gene sequence: CDR1 LNHNV, CDR2 YYDKDF (reference sequence). The CDR3 is made up of 14 amino acids. The CDR3 loop reads CATGHRTGSYEQYF. Here the CDR3 DNA reads TGTGCCACCGGACATCGGACAGGGTCGTACGAGCAGTACTTC.